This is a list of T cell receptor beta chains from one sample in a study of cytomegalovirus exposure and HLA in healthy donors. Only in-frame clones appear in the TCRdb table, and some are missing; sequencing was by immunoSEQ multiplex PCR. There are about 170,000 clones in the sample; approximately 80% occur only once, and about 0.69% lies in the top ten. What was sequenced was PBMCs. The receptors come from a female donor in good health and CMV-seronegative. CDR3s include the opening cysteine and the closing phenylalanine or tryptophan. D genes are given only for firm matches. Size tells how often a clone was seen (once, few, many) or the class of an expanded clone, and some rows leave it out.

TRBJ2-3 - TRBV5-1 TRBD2 CASSSTSGSSTDTQYF TGCGCCAGCAGCTCGACTAGCGGGTCTAGCACAGATACGCAGTATTTT
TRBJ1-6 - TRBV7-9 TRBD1 CSSSLGQGAVGSPLHF TGTTCCAGCAGCTTAGGACAGGGGGCGGTTGGTTCACCCCTCCACTTT
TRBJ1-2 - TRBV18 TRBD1 CASSPAGTGIKVFGVAF TGTGCCAGCTCACCGGCCGGGACAGGGATCAAGGTTTTTGGGGTTGCCTTC
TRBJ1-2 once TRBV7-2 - CASSLTYGYTF TGTGCCAGCAGCTTGACATATGGCTACACCTTC
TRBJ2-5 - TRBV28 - CAHRRATETQYF TGTGCCCACAGGAGGGCCACAGAGACCCAGTACTTC
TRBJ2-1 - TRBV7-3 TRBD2 CASSSRTSGSYNEQFF TGTGCCAGCAGCTCAAGGACTAGCGGGAGTTACAATGAGCAGTTCTTC
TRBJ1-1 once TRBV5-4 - CASSLAGGMNTEAFF TGTGCCAGCAGCTTGGCCGGAGGAATGAACACTGAAGCTTTCTTT
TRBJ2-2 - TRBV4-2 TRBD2 CASSTREGDNTGELFF TGTGCCAGCAGCACCCGGGAGGGAGATAACACCGGGGAGCTGTTTTTT
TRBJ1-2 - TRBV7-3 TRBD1 CASSLSGGYGYTF TGTGCCAGCAGCCTATCAGGGGGCTATGGCTACACCTTC
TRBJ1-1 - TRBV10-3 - CATTPQGYTEAFF TGTGCCACCACCCCACAGGGTTACACTGAAGCTTTCTTT
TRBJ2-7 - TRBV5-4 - CANRFDTAYEQYF TGTGCCAATCGCTTTGACACCGCCTACGAGCAGTACTTC
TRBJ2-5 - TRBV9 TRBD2 CASSVGGLAAGQYF TGTGCCAGCAGCGTAGGGGGACTAGCGGCCGGCCAGTACTTC